Here is one T cell receptor (beta chain) with its context. With 1 base clipped from V and 9 bases from J, the junction kept 8 bases outside the gene matches. CDR1 and CDR2 (germline): SGHTS, YDEGEE. This CDR3 contains 15 residues. The data are from a study of blood T cell repertoires in COVID-19. Study-level background: Nucleic acid was either cDNA or gDNA, and it came from T cells, B-cell-depleted T cells, or PBMCs.

Original processing notes: Amplification from reference gene primers served as the basis for estimated nucleated cell counts. Repertoires were generated with immunoSEQ multiplex PCR, while TCRdb's copy carries only in-frame clones and drops some. That table supplies the V and J calls and clone size; D and trimming were determined from the DNA. The table includes about 260,000 clones, 85% to 90% detected once. The sequence was obtained from a woman between 55 and 75 years old with COVID-19, enrolled during active disease. Sample: peripheral blood. The V call is TRBV5-8, the J call TRBJ2-5; the match to TRBD2 covers 11 bases. The CDR3 reads CASSLPLAGVGSQYF. For the CDR3, the DNA is TGTGCCAGCAGCTTGCCACTAGCGGGAGTAGGGTCCCAGTACTTC.